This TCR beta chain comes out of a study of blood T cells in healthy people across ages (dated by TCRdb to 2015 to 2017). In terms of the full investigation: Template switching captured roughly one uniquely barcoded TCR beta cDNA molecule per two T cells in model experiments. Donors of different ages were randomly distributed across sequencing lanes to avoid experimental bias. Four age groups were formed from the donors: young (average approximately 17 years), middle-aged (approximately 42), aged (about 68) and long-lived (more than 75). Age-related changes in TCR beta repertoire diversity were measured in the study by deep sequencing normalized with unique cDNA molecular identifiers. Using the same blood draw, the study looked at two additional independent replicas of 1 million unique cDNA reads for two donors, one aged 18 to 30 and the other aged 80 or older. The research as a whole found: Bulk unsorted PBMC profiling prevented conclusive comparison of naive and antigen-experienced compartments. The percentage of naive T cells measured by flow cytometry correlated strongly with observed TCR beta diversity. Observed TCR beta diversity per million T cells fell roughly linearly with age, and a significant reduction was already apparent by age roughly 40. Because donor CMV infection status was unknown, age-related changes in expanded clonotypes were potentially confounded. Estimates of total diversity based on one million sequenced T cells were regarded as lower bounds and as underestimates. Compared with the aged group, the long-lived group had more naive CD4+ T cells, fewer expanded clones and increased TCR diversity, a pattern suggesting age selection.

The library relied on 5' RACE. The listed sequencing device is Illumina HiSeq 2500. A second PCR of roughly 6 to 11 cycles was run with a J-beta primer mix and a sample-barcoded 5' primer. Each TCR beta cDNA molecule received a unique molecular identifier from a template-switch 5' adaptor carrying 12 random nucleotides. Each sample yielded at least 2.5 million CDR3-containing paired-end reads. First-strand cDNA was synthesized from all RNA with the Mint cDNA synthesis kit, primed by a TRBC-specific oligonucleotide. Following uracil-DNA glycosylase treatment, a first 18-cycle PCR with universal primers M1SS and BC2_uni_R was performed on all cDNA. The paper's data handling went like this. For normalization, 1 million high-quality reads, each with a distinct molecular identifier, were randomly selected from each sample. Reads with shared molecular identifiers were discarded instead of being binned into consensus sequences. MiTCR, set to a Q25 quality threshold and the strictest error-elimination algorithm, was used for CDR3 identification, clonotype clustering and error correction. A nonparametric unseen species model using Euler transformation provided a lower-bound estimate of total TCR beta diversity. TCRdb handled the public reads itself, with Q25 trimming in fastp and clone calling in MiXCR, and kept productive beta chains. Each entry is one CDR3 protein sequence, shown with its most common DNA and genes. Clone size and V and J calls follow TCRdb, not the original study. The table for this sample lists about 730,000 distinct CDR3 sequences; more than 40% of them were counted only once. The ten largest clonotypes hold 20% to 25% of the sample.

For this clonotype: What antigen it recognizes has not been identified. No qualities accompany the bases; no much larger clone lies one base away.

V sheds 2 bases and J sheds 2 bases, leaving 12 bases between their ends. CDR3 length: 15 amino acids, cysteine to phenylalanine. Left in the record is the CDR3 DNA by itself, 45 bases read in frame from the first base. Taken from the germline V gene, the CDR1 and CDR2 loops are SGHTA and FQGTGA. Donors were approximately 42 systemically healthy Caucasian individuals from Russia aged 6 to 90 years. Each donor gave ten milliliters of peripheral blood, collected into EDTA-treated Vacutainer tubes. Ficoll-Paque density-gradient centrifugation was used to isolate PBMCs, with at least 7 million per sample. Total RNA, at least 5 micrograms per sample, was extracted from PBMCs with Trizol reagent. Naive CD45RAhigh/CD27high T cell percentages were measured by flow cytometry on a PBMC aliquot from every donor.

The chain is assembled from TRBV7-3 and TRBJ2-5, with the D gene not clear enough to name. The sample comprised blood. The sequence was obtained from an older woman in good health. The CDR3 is CASSLGGEPQETQYF. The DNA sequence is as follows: TGTGCCAGCAGCTTAGGTGGGGAACCGCAAGAGACCCAGTACTTC.